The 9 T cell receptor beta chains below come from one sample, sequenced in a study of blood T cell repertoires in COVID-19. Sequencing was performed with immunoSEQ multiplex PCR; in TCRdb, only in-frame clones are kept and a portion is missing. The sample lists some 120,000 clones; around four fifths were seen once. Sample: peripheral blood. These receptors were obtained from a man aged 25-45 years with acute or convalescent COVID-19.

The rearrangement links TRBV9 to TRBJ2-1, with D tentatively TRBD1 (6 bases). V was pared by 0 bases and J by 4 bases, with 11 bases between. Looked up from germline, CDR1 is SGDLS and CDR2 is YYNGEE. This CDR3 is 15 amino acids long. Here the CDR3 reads CASSVAGVGYNEQFF. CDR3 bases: TGTGCCAGCAGCGTAGCAGGGGTCGGTTACAATGAGCAGTTCTTC.

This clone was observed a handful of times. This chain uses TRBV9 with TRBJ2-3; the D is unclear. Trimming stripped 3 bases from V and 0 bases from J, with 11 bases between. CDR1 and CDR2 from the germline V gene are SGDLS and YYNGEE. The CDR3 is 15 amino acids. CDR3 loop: CASSAYHRSTDTQYF. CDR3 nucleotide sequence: TGTGCCAGCAGCGCCTATCACCGCAGCACAGATACGCAGTATTTT.

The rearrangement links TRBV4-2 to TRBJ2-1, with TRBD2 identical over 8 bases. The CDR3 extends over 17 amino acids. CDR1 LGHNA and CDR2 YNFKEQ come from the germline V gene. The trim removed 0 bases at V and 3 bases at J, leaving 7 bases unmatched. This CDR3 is CASSQEGAAGVYNEQFF. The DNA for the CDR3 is TGTGCCAGCAGCCAAGAGGGTGCAGCGGGAGTCTACAATGAGCAGTTCTTC.

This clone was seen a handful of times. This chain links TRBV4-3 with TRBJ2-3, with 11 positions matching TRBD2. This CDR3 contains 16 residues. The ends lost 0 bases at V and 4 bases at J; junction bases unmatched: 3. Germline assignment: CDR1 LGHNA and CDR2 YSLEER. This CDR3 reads CASSQDLAGGADTQYF. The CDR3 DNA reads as TGCGCCAGCAGCCAAGATCTAGCGGGGGGTGCAGATACGCAGTATTTT.

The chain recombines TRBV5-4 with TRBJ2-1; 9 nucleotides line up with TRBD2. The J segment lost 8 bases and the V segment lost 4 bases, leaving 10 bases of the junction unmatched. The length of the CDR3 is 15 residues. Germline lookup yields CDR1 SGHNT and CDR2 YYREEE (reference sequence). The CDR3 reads CASSTLLAGVDEQFF. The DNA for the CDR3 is TGTGCCAGCAGCACCCTATTAGCGGGAGTGGATGAGCAGTTCTTC.

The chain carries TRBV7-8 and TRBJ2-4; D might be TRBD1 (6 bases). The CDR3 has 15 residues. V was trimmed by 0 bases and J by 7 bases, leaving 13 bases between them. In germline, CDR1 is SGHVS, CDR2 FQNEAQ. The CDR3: CASSLAQGPGNIQYF. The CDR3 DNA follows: TGTGCCAGCAGCTTAGCGCAGGGGCCGGGGAACATTCAGTACTTC.

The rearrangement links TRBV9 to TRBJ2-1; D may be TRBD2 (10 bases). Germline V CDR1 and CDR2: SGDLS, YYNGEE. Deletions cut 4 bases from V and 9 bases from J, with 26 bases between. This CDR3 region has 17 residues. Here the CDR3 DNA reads TGTGCCAGCAGCCCACACAGGGGGCTAGCGGGAGAGGCTGAGCAGTTCTTC. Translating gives CASSPHRGLAGEAEQFF.

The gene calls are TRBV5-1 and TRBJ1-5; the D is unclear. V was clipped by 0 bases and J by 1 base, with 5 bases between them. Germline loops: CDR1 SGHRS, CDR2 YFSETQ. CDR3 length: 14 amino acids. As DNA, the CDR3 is TGCGCCAGCAGCTTGGACGGGAGCAATCAGCCCCAGCATTTT. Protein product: CASSLDGSNQPQHF.

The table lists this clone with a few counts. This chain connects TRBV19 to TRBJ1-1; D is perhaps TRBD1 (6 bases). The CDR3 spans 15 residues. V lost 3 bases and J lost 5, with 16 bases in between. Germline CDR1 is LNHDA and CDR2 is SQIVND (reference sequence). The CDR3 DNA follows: TGTGCCAGTAGTATCTCGGGACACCCAGGAACTGAAGCTTTCTTT. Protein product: CASSISGHPGTEAFF.